Shown below are 23 T cell receptor beta chains from a single sample sequenced in a study of blood T cell repertoires in COVID-19. Sequenced by immunoSEQ multiplex PCR; TCRdb stores in-frame clones only, minus some. This table has more than 250,000 clones, 80% to 90% appearing once. Sample: peripheral blood. Every receptor here comes from a woman aged 45-65 years with acute or convalescent COVID-19.

This chain uses TRBV10-3 with TRBJ2-3, with D hard to call. Germline loops: CDR1 ENHRY, CDR2 SYGVKD. The germline V and J ends were trimmed by 7 bases and 3 bases, with 14 bases remaining between them. This CDR3 is 14 amino acids long. The CDR3 is CAITRNPLTDTQYF. For the CDR3, the DNA is TGTGCCATCACGCGGAACCCATTAACAGATACGCAGTATTTT.

This clone has only one observation. This rearrangement joins TRBV7-2 to TRBJ2-7; 10 bases are shared with TRBD1. The V gene's germline CDR1 is SGHTA and CDR2 FQGNSA. The CDR3 length is 14 residues. J gave up 6 bases and V 5 bases, and 7 bases lay outside the gene matches. The CDR3 region is CASSLDRGSAEQYF. The CDR3 nucleotides are TGTGCCAGCAGCCTGGACAGGGGGTCGGCCGAGCAGTACTTC.

Of note for this clone: Other DNA sequences in this specimen translate into the identical CDR3. The rearrangement uses TRBV19 and TRBJ1-5; D is undetermined. V was cut by 3 bases and J by 1 base, with 4 bases left in between. Germline CDR1 LNHDA, CDR2 SQIVND (reference sequence). The CDR3 is made up of 13 amino acids. CDR3 loop: CASSIQSNQPQHF. CDR3 DNA sequence: TGTGCCAGTAGTATTCAGAGCAATCAGCCCCAGCATTTT.

This rearrangement joins TRBV9 to TRBJ1-3, with D unclear. The CDR3 consists of 14 residues. V lost 2 bases and J lost 0, with 6 bases in between. The V gene's germline CDR1 is SGDLS and CDR2 YYNGEE. The CDR3 here is CASSVRSSGNTIYF. The CDR3 DNA sequence: TGTGCCAGCAGCGTTCGGAGCTCTGGAAACACCATATATTTT.

The chain links TRBV6-1 to TRBJ1-5; D is undetermined. The CDR3 has 13 amino acids. V was trimmed by 3 bases and J by 7 bases, leaving 10 bases between them. Germline CDR1 reads MNHNS; CDR2 reads SASEGT. The CDR3 region is CASSDLRGQPQHF. Written as DNA, the CDR3 is TGTGCCAGCAGTGATCTTCGTGGCCAGCCCCAGCATTTT.

The rearrangement uses TRBV2 and TRBJ2-2; tentative D call: TRBD2 (5 bases). Trimming removed 5 bases from V and 6 bases from J, with 16 bases in between. The CDR3 runs 15 residues. Germline loops: CDR1 SNHLY, CDR2 FYNNEI. The CDR3 DNA reads TGTGCCAGCAGTCGGGGTCCCTTTGGTTCCGGGGAGCTGTTTTTT. Encoded protein: CASSRGPFGSGELFF.

This clone has just a few counts. Compared with germline, one end of the junction differs, possibly owing to a read error. The V gene is TRBV7-9, the J gene TRBJ2-7, with D unresolved. Germline-derived CDR1 and CDR2 are SEHNR and FQNEAQ (reference sequence). CDR3 length: 12 residues. DNA for the CDR3: TGTGCCAGCAGCTTAGCCCCTTACGGGCAGTACTTC. As protein: CASSLAPYGQYF.

The chain uses TRBV13 and TRBJ1-2; D gene ambiguous. CDR3 length: 15 amino acids. Trimming left V 1 base short and J 2 bases short, with 11 bases between. Germline CDR1 PRHDT, CDR2 FYEKMQ (reference sequence). The CDR3 spells CASSLDSRRNYGYTF. For the CDR3, the DNA is TGTGCCAGCAGCTTAGATTCCCGCAGGAACTATGGCTACACCTTC.

The V gene is TRBV6-5, the J gene TRBJ2-1; 10 bases map to TRBD2. Germline V gives CDR1 MNHEY, CDR2 SVGAGI. There are 15 residues in the CDR3. The V gene end was trimmed by 6 bases and the J gene end by 8 bases; junction bases not matched to a gene: 10. The CDR3, as DNA: TGTGCCAGCAGAGACCCGGCTAGCGGGAGTGATGAGCAGTTCTTC. It encodes CASRDPASGSDEQFF.

V usage is TRBV21-1 and J usage is TRBJ2-3; the table gives TRBD2 as D, unverified against the DNA. TRBV21-1 is a pseudogene locus. This CDR3 is built from 18 residues. CDR3 amino acids: CASSKEIWRLAGPDTQYF. The CDR3 DNA reads TGTGCCAGCAGCAAAGAAATCTGGAGACTAGCGGGACCAGATACGCAGTATTTT.

The chain is built from TRBV5-4 and TRBJ2-3; the match to TRBD2 covers 12 bases. Germline V gives CDR1 SGHNT, CDR2 YYREEE (reference sequence). V was pared by 0 bases and J by 2 bases, with 4 bases of the junction left unmatched. The CDR3 consists of 17 residues. In DNA form, the CDR3 reads TGTGCCAGCAGCTTGGCCCGACTAGCGGGGGTCACAGATACGCAGTATTTT. Protein product: CASSLARLAGVTDTQYF.

This clone was recorded a few times. This rearrangement joins TRBV7-5 to TRBJ2-2; no DNA check was done on the table's D call, TRBD2. TRBV7-5 is labeled a pseudogene. This CDR3 is built from 16 residues. The CDR3 DNA sequence: TGTGCCAGAAGCAAAAGAGCGGCAATGAACACCGGGGAGCTGTTTTTT. Translated: CARSKRAAMNTGELFF.

This chain connects TRBV9 to TRBJ2-5; 7 positions agree with TRBD1. The ends lost 4 bases at V and 2 bases at J; junction bases unmatched: 2. The CDR3 is 13 amino acids. The germline gives CDR1 SGDLS, CDR2 YYNGEE. The DNA for the CDR3 is TGTGCCAGCAGCCCGACAGGGCAAGAGACCCAGTACTTC. Protein sequence: CASSPTGQETQYF.

The V gene is TRBV29-1, the J gene TRBJ1-2; the match to TRBD1 covers 8 bases. CDR3 size: 14 residues. V was clipped by 0 bases and J by 7 bases; unmatched bases: 7. Germline V lookup: CDR1 SQVTM, CDR2 ANQGSEA. In nucleotides, the CDR3 is TGCAGCGTTGAAGACGTAAACAGGGGGGGTGGCTACACCTTC. Protein sequence: CSVEDVNRGGGYTF.

V and J are TRBV11-3 and TRBJ1-3; D might be TRBD1 (6 bases). CDR1 and CDR2 (germline): SGHNT, YENEEA. This CDR3 contains 16 residues. Trimming shortened V by 5 bases and J by 0 bases, and 14 bases separated the two germline ends. The CDR3 sequence is CASSLGQPFSGNTIYF. The DNA for the CDR3 is TGTGCCAGCAGCCTCGGACAGCCCTTCTCTGGAAACACCATATATTTT.

This chain uses TRBV7-2 with TRBJ1-1; 7 positions match TRBD1. Germline trimming cut 5 bases from V and 2 bases from J; bases unmatched to any gene: 5. The CDR3 contains 14 residues. CDR1 and CDR2 (germline): SGHTA, FQGNSA. The CDR3 loop reads CASSGDSINTEAFF. In DNA form, the CDR3 reads TGTGCCAGCAGCGGGGACAGCATTAACACTGAAGCTTTCTTT.

The chain joins TRBV5-8 to TRBJ2-3; D is ambiguous. Germline-derived CDR1 and CDR2 are SGHTS and YDEGEE. V dropped 7 bases and J dropped 2 bases, with 14 bases sitting between them. This CDR3 has 14 amino acids. The CDR3 reads CASPSRHPTDTQYF. CDR3 bases: TGTGCCAGCCCCTCGAGACACCCCACAGATACGCAGTATTTT.

This clone was counted at least ten times. The chain links TRBV2 to TRBJ2-2, with 10 bases aligning to TRBD1. The V gene end was trimmed by 5 bases and the J gene end by 4 bases; junction bases not matched to a gene: 7. This CDR3 comprises 16 residues. From germline, CDR1 is SNHLY and CDR2 FYNNEI. For the CDR3, the DNA is TGTGCCAGCAGTCAAACGGGACAGGGGACCACCGGGGAGCTGTTTTTT. Translating gives CASSQTGQGTTGELFF.

This clone was observed once. The rearrangement links TRBV2 to TRBJ2-2, with 7 bases identical to TRBD1. J gave up 4 bases and V 6 bases, and 5 bases lay outside the gene matches. This CDR3 contains 14 residues. Germline V gene sequence: CDR1 SNHLY, CDR2 FYNNEI. The CDR3 sequence: CASRAGGVTGELFF. The CDR3 coding sequence is TGTGCCAGCAGGGCAGGGGGAGTCACCGGGGAGCTGTTTTTT. Based on the CDR3 plus reference TRBV2 and TRBJ2-2, the full variable domain is EPEVTQTPSHQVTQMGQEVILRCVPISNHLYFYWYRQILGQKVEFLVSFYNNEISEKSEIFDDQFSVERPDGSNFTLKIRSTKLEDSAMYFCASRAGGVTGELFFGEGSRLTVL.

This rearrangement joins TRBV3-1 (or the pseudogene TRBV3-2) to TRBJ2-1; the D gene is possibly TRBD1 (6 bases). Germline CDR1 and CDR2: LGHDT and YNNKEL (reference sequence). Trimming removed 6 bases from V and 6 bases from J, with 12 bases in between. This CDR3 is 13 amino acids long. CDR3 sequence: CASRSPTGNEQFF. For the CDR3, the DNA is TGTGCCAGCAGATCACCGACAGGCAATGAGCAGTTCTTC.

This clone was seen ten or more times. The sample has other DNA sequences that encode this CDR3 too. The rearrangement links TRBV5-5 to TRBJ1-5; 9 nucleotides agree with TRBD1. This CDR3 has 14 residues. In germline, CDR1 is SGHKS, CDR2 YYEKEE (reference sequence). V dropped 3 bases and J dropped 5; count of bases not matched to a gene: 3. This CDR3 is CASSSGQGHQPQHF. CDR3 nucleotides: TGTGCCAGCAGCTCTGGACAGGGGCATCAGCCCCAGCATTTT.

J is TRBJ1-6 and V is TRBV9; weak D call: TRBD1 (5 bases). The length of the CDR3 is 15 residues. CDR1 and CDR2 from the germline V gene are SGDLS and YYNGEE. Trimming pared 0 bases from V and 4 bases from J, leaving 8 bases between. This CDR3 is CASSVGQMYNSPLHF. In nucleotides, the CDR3 is TGTGCCAGCAGCGTAGGACAGATGTATAATTCACCCCTCCACTTT. Together with reference TRBV9 and TRBJ1-6, the CDR3 gives the full variable domain: DSGVTQTPKHLITATGQRVTLRCSPRSGDLSVYWYQQSLDQGLQFLIQYYNGEERAKGNILERFSAQQFPDLHSELNLSSLELGDSALYFCASSVGQMYNSPLHFGNGTRLTVT.

The chain couples TRBV19 to TRBJ2-1; 7 nucleotides match TRBD2. J was trimmed by 7 bases and V by 8 bases; bases with no gene match: 17. The V gene's germline CDR1 is LNHDA and CDR2 SQIVND (reference sequence). The CDR3 has 16 amino acids. For the CDR3, the DNA is TGTGCCAGTCTCCCGGGTTGGGCGGGAGACACGAATGAGCAGTTCTTC. Residues: CASLPGWAGDTNEQFF.